The 20 T cell receptor beta chains given below trace back to one sample, sequenced in a study of cytomegalovirus exposure and HLA in healthy donors. This PCR relied on a set of 60 Vbeta primers and 13 Jbeta primers. Sequencing used immunoSEQ multiplex PCR; TCRdb keeps in-frame clones, though not all of them. Counted here are 210,000 or so clones, about 85% occurring once; the ten biggest clones make up about 10%. The sequencing input was PBMCs. The receptors were gathered from a woman between 45 and 65 years old in good health and CMV-seropositive.

The chain recombines TRBV5-4 with TRBJ2-5, with TRBD1 matching over 9 bases. The junction had 8 bases not matched to a gene; V was cut back by 5 bases and J by 0 bases. CDR1 SGHNT and CDR2 YYREEE come from the germline V gene (reference sequence). The CDR3 loop spans 16 amino acids. The CDR3 region is CASSRTGTGNQETQYF. In nucleotides, the CDR3 is TGTGCCAGCAGTCGGACCGGGACAGGGAACCAAGAGACCCAGTACTTC.

This clone was seen just once. The chain carries TRBV5-6 and TRBJ2-2; D is ambiguous. The V gene's germline CDR1 is SGHDT and CDR2 YYEEEE. V gave up 5 bases and J gave up 3 bases, with 8 bases separating them. The length of the CDR3 is 13 residues. This CDR3 reads CASRYSYTGELFF. The CDR3 DNA sequence: TGTGCCAGCAGGTATAGTTACACCGGGGAGCTGTTTTTT.

V and J are TRBV6-4 and TRBJ2-3; TRBD2 is a possible D gene (6 bases). Trimming took 8 bases from V and 2 from J, leaving 14 bases between them. The length of the CDR3 is 14 residues. Germline CDR1 MRHNA, CDR2 SNTAGT. As DNA, the CDR3 is TGTGCCAGCTCGGAGGGCGAGTCCACAGATACGCAGTATTTT. Translating it yields CASSEGESTDTQYF.

The rearrangement links TRBV28 to TRBJ1-2; 10 bases map to TRBD1. J gave up 2 bases and V 2 bases, and 2 bases lay outside the gene matches. Per germline, CDR1 MDHEN and CDR2 SYDVKM. The CDR3 extends over 15 amino acids. CDR3 in DNA: TGTGCCAGCAGTTTAGGACAGGGGGGGAACTATGGCTACACCTTC. This gives the protein CASSLGQGGNYGYTF.

The chain couples TRBV2 to TRBJ2-5; D is undetermined. V was clipped by 7 bases and J by 1 base, with 13 bases between them. Per the germline V gene, CDR1 is SNHLY and CDR2 is FYNNEI. This CDR3 is 14 amino acids long. The CDR3: CASKLDGFQETQYF. DNA for the CDR3: TGTGCCAGCAAGCTAGACGGATTCCAAGAGACCCAGTACTTC.

With regard to this clone: A junction end diverges from the germline sequence, so it may reflect a read error. The chain carries TRBV7-9 and TRBJ1-2; D is ambiguous. Germline lookup yields CDR1 SEHNR and CDR2 FQNEAQ (reference sequence). CDR3 length: 12 amino acids. In DNA, the CDR3 is TGTTCCAGCAGCTTCGGGGTCTATGGCTACACCTTC. This gives the protein CSSSFGVYGYTF.

The chain couples TRBV11-3 to TRBJ2-7; weak D call: TRBD2 (7 bases). The V end was cut by 5 bases, the J end by 1 base, with 12 bases between. The CDR3 totals 14 residues. The germline V gene has CDR1 SGHNT and CDR2 YENEEA. Here the CDR3 reads CASSPGGTSYEQYF. The CDR3 nucleotides read TGTGCCAGCAGCCCGGGGGGCACATCCTACGAGCAGTACTTC.

The J gene is TRBJ2-3, the V gene TRBV2; 7 bases are a match to TRBD2. Unmatched junction bases numbered 1, after V lost 4 bases and J lost 3 bases. Per germline, CDR1 SNHLY and CDR2 FYNNEI. The CDR3 has 13 residues. CDR3 nucleotides: TGTGCCAGCAGTGGGGAGGGGACAGATACGCAGTATTTT. Residues: CASSGEGTDTQYF.

This rearrangement joins TRBV29-1 to TRBJ1-2, with 8 bases fitting TRBD1. The junction had 7 bases not matched to a gene; V was cut back by 3 bases and J by 10 bases. The CDR3 is 12 amino acids. CDR1 and CDR2 from the germline V gene are SQVTM and ANQGSEA. The CDR3 sequence is CSVDGDRLVYTF. The CDR3 nucleotides are TGCAGCGTTGACGGGGACAGGCTGGTCTACACCTTC.

The chain has TRBV20-1 and TRBJ1-6; D gene unclear. CDR3 length: 11 amino acids. CDR1 is DFQATT and CDR2 is SNEGSKA in the germline V gene (reference sequence). The germline V and J ends were trimmed by 0 bases and 15 bases, with 9 bases remaining between them. CDR3 sequence: CSARDSRNLHF. In nucleotides, the CDR3 is TGCAGTGCTAGAGATAGCCGAAACCTCCACTTT.

V usage is TRBV14 and J usage is TRBJ1-1; D may be TRBD1 (6 bases). V lost 5 bases, J lost 1 base, and 8 bases lay in between. The CDR3 has 13 amino acids. Germline V gives CDR1 SGHDN, CDR2 FVKESK. The CDR3 coding sequence is TGTGCCAGCAGCTGGACAGCGAACACTGAAGCTTTCTTT. Amino acids: CASSWTANTEAFF. Complete variable domain (other parts from reference TRBV14 and TRBJ1-1): EAGVTQFPSHSVIEKGQTVTLRCDPISGHDNLYWYRRVMGKEIKFLLHFVKESKQDESGMPNNRFLAERTGGTYSTLKVQPAELEDSGVYFCASSWTANTEAFFGQGTRLTVV.

The sample holds a few counts of this clone. CDR3 amino acids: CASSQDHRGGEKLFF. In nucleotides, the CDR3 is TGTGCCAGCAGCCAAGATCACAGGGGTGGTGAAAAACTGTTTTTT. J is TRBJ1-4 and V is TRBV4-2, with TRBD1 matching over 7 bases. The CDR3 runs 15 residues. CDR1 is LGHNA, CDR2 YNFKEQ, per germline. V was pared by 0 bases and J by 7 bases, with 5 bases of the junction left unmatched.

The J gene is TRBJ1-1, the V gene TRBV5-1; 9 bases map to TRBD1. The germline CDR1 and CDR2 sequences are SGHRS and YFSETQ. The CDR3 is 19 amino acids. J gave up 4 bases and V 1 base, and 17 bases lay outside the gene matches. CDR3 coding DNA: TGCGCCAGCAGCTTGCCGTACCCCGGGACAGGGATACAGAGCACTGAAGCTTTCTTT. Translation: CASSLPYPGTGIQSTEAFF. Together with reference TRBV5-1 and TRBJ1-1, the CDR3 gives the full variable domain: KAGVTQTPRYLIKTRGQQVTLSCSPISGHRSVSWYQQTPGQGLQFLFEYFSETQRNKGNFPGRFSGRQFSNSRSEMNVSTLELGDSALYLCASSLPYPGTGIQSTEAFFGQGTRLTVV.

This chain links TRBV5-1 with TRBJ2-1, with D possibly matching TRBD2 (6 bases). This CDR3 region has 15 residues. The germline gives CDR1 SGHRS, CDR2 YFSETQ. V was cut by 1 base and J by 2 bases, with 10 bases left in between. The CDR3 DNA follows: TGCGCCAGCAGCTTGACTAGCCTCACCTACAATGAGCAGTTCTTC. Translation gives CASSLTSLTYNEQFF.

In this sample, this clone turned up once. Here the CDR3 DNA reads TGTGCCAGCAGTGAAAGTTCACAGGGCTATAATTCACCCCTCCACTTT. It yields the protein CASSESSQGYNSPLHF. This chain connects TRBV2 to TRBJ1-6; maybe TRBD1 (6 bases). Trimming cost V 2 bases and J 3 bases, with 11 bases left between them. The CDR3 spans 16 residues. The germline V gene has CDR1 SNHLY and CDR2 FYNNEI.

The chain carries TRBV5-1 and TRBJ1-4; possible D gene TRBD1, 5 bases. There are 16 residues in the CDR3. Germline V gives CDR1 SGHRS, CDR2 YFSETQ. Deletions cut 0 bases from V and 7 bases from J, with 16 bases between. The CDR3 coding sequence is TGCGCCAGCAGCTTGGTCCCGAGACAGTGGAGTGAAAAACTGTTTTTT. It codes for CASSLVPRQWSEKLFF.

The chain combines TRBV6-1 with TRBJ2-7; perhaps TRBD1 as D (5 bases). The CDR3 has 14 amino acids. Between the trimmed V and J ends, which lost 0 bases and 6 bases, there was a span of 12 bases. Germline V gene lookup returns CDR1 MNHNS and CDR2 SASEGT. The CDR3, as DNA: TGTGCCAGCAGTGAAGCGTGGCAGGGCGGCGAGCAGTACTTC. Its protein is CASSEAWQGGEQYF.

J is TRBJ1-5 and V is TRBV7-9; the D gene is possibly TRBD1 (6 bases). V lost 0 bases to trimming and J lost 2 bases, with 8 bases between them. This CDR3 spans 15 amino acids. Germline V lookup: CDR1 SEHNR, CDR2 FQNEAQ (reference sequence). The CDR3 loop is CASSLAAGGNQPQHF. The CDR3 DNA reads as TGTGCCAGCAGCTTAGCGGCAGGGGGCAATCAGCCCCAGCATTTT. Combining the CDR3 with reference TRBV7-9 and TRBJ1-5 gives the whole variable domain DTGVSQNPRHKITKRGQNVTFRCDPISEHNRLYWYRQTLGQGPEFLTYFQNEAQLEKSRLLSDRFSAERPKGSFSTLEIQRTEQGDSAMYLCASSLAAGGNQPQHFGDGTRLSIL.

The V and J genes are TRBV7-9 and TRBJ1-2; a possible D gene is TRBD1 (5 bases). V lost 1 base and J 6 bases, leaving 6 bases between the germline ends. This CDR3 region has 12 residues. Per germline, CDR1 SEHNR and CDR2 FQNEAQ (reference sequence). The CDR3 sequence: CASSLGGDGYTF. Here the CDR3 DNA reads TGTGCCAGCAGCTTAGGGGGCGATGGCTACACCTTC.

The sample holds a few counts of this clone. The CDR3 here is CASSRTRVRAYNEQFF. Here the CDR3 DNA reads TGTGCCAGCAGCCGCACCAGGGTAAGAGCCTACAATGAGCAGTTCTTC. This chain joins TRBV9 and TRBJ2-1, with D perhaps matching TRBD1 (5 bases). The CDR3 has 16 amino acids. Germline CDR1 and CDR2: SGDLS and YYNGEE. V lost 4 bases to trimming and J lost 2 bases, with 16 bases between them.